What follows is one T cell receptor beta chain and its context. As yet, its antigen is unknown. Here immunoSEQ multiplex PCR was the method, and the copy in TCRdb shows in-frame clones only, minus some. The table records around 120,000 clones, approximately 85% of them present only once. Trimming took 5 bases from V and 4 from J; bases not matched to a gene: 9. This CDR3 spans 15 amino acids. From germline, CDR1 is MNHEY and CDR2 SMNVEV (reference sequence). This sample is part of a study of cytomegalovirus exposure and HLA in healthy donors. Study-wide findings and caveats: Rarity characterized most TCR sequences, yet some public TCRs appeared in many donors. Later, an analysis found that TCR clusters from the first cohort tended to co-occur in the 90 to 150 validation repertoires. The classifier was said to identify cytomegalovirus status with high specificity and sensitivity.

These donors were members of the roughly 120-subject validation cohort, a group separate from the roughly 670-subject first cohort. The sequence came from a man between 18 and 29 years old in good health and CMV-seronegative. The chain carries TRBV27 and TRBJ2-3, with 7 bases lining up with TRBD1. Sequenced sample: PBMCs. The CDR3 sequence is CASSPQGRGSDTQYF. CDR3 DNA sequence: TGTGCCAGCAGTCCTCAAGGCAGGGGGTCAGATACGCAGTATTTT.